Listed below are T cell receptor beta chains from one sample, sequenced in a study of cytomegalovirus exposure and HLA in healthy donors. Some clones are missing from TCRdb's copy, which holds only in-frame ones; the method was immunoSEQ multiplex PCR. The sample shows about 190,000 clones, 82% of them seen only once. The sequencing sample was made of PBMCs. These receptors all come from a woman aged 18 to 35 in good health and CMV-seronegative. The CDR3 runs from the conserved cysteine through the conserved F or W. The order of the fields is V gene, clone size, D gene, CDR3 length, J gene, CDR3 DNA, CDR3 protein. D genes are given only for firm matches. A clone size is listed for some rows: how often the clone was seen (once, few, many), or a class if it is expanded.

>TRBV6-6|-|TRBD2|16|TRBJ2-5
TGTGCCAGCAGTTTCGGAGGGACTAGCGAACAAGAGACCCAGTACTTC
CASSFGGTSEQETQYF
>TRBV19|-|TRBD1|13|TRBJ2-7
TGTGCCAGTAGCCGGACAGGGGCCTACGAGCAGTACTTC
CASSRTGAYEQYF
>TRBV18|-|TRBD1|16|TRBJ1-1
TGTGCCAGCTCACCGCTCGGACAGGGAATCCTGACTGAAGCTTTCTTT
CASSPLGQGILTEAFF
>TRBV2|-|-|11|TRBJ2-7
TGTGCCAGCAGTGAGTTGAGCGAGCAGTACTTC
CASSELSEQYF
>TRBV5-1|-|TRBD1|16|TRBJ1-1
TGCGCCAGCAGCGTGGGACAGGGAATGGAGAACACTGAAGCTTTCTTT
CASSVGQGMENTEAFF
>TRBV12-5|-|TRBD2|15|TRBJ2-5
TGTGCTAGTGGTTTGGTCCTAGCGGGGGGAGAGACCCAGTACTTC
CASGLVLAGGETQYF
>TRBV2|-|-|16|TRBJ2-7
TGTGCCAGCAGTGAAGCGCTTCAGGTGTATACCTACGAGCAGTACTTC
CASSEALQVYTYEQYF
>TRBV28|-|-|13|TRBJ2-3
TGTGCCAGCAGTTTAGGACACACAGATACGCAGTATTTT
CASSLGHTDTQYF
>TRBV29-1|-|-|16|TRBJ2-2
TGCAGCGTTGAAGACCCCTGGACAGCGGGGACCGGGGAGCTGTTTTTT
CSVEDPWTAGTGELFF
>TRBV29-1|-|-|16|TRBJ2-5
TGCAGCGTTGAAAGGCCTAAGGTAAGGGGGTCAGAGACCCAGTACTTC
CSVERPKVRGSETQYF
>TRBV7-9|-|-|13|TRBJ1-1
TGTGCCAGCAGCTTAGACAGACGCACTGAAGCTTTCTTT
CASSLDRRTEAFF
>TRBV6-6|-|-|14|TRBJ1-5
TGTGCCAGCAGTTACCGGGATAGCAATCAGCCCCAGCATTTT
CASSYRDSNQPQHF
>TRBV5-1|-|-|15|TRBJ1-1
TGCGCCAGCAGCTTGGAGCCAGGGGCGAACACTGAAGCTTTCTTT
CASSLEPGANTEAFF
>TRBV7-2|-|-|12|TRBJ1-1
TGTGCCAGCAGCACCGGGAACACTGAAGCTTTCTTT
CASSTGNTEAFF
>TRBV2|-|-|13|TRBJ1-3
TGTGCCAGCCTTTTTAACTCTGGAAACACCATATATTTT
CASLFNSGNTIYF
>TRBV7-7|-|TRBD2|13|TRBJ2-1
TGTGCCAGCAGCTTAGAACTAGCGAGGGAGCAGTTCTTC
CASSLELAREQFF
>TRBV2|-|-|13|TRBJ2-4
TGTGCCAGCAGTCAGGGGCATGGAAACATTCAGTACTTC
CASSQGHGNIQYF
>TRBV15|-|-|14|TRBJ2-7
TGTGCCACCAGCAGAGAGGTAGTCTTCCACGAGCAGTACTTC
CATSREVVFHEQYF
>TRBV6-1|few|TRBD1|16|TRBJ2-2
TGTGCCAGCAGTGTCCCCGGGACAGGGAACACCGGGGAGCTGTTTTTT
CASSVPGTGNTGELFF
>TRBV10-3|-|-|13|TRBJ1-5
TGTGCCATCCGTTCAGGGAGGGATCAGCCCCAGCATTTT
CAIRSGRDQPQHF
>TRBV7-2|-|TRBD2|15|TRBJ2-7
TGTGCCAGCAGCCCGCTAGCGGGGGACTCCTACGAGCAGTACTTC
CASSPLAGDSYEQYF
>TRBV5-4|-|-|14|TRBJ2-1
TGTGCCAGCAGCTTGCAGAGAGAGGGAAATGAGCAGTTCTTC
CASSLQREGNEQFF
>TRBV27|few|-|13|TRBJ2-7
TGTGCCAGCAGTTTCCAGGGCTCCTACGAGCAGTACTTC
CASSFQGSYEQYF
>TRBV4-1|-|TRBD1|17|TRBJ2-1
TGCGCCAGCAGCTCCGGGACAGGGTTGAACCGTATCGATGAGCAGTTCTTC
CASSSGTGLNRIDEQFF
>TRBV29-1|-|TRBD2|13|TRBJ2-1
TGCAGCGTAGGACTAGCGGGGGTCAATGAGCAGTTCTTC
CSVGLAGVNEQFF
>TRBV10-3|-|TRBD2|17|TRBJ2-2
TGTGCCATCAGTCAGACTAGCGGGGGGGCGAACACCGGGGAGCTGTTTTTT
CAISQTSGGANTGELFF
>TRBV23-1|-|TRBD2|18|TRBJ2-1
TGCGCCGCGGGTCGAGCGGGGGGCGGGGAAGGACCTACGTATGAGCAGTTCTTC
CAAGRAGGGEGPTYEQFF
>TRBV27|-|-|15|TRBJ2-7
TGTGCCAGCAGTTTCGGGTTAGGAAATTCCTACGAGCAGTACTTC
CASSFGLGNSYEQYF
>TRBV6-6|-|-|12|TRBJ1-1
TGTGCCAGCACCGGGGGTGGCACTGAAGCTTTCTTT
CASTGGGTEAFF
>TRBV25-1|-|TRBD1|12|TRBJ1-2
TGTGCCAGCAGACAGGGGGCGGATGGCTACACCTTC
CASRQGADGYTF
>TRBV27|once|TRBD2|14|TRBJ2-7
TGTGCCAGCAGTTTAATAGCGGGAGTAGGTGAGCAGTACTTC
CASSLIAGVGEQYF
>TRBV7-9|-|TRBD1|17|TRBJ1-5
TGTGCCAGCAGCTTAGTCCCGGGGGGACAGGGCTATCAGCCCCAGCATTTT
CASSLVPGGQGYQPQHF
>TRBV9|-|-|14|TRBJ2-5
TGTGCCAGCAGCGTAGGTGGCAGCCAAGAGACCCAGTACTTC
CASSVGGSQETQYF
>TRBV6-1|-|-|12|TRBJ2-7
TGTGCCAGCAGCCCAGGGACCTACGAGCAGTACTTC
CASSPGTYEQYF
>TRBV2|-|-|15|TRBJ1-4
TGTGCCAGCAGTGAAGGGGTCTACGTCGGGGAAAAACTGTTTTTT
CASSEGVYVGEKLFF
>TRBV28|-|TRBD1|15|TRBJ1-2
TGTGCCAGCAGTTTATGGGCTGGGGACAGATATGGCTACACCTTC
CASSLWAGDRYGYTF
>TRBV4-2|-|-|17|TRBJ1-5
TGTGCCAGCAGCCGCGGTTTTGGGGGGGAGGGCAATCAGCCCCAGCATTTT
CASSRGFGGEGNQPQHF
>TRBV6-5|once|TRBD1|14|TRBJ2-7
TGTGCCAGCAGTGGACAGGGGGCGAACTACGAGCAGTACTTC
CASSGQGANYEQYF
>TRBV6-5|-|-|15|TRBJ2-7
TGTGCCAGCAGTTTGTCCCTACAGGGGAGGTACGAGCAGTACTTC
CASSLSLQGRYEQYF
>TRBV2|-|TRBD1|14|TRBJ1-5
TGTGCCAGCGACAGGGTATTAAGTTATCAGCCCCAGCATTTT
CASDRVLSYQPQHF
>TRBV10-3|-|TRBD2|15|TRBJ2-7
TGTGCCATCAGCCGAGCGGGGGAGAGCTCCTACGAGCAGTACTTC
CAISRAGESSYEQYF
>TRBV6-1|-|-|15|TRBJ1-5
TGTGCCAGCAGTGAACACAGGCCGAGCAATCAGCCCCAGCATTTT
CASSEHRPSNQPQHF
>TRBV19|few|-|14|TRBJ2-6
TGTGCCAGTAGTATGAACACTGGGGCCAACGTCCTGACTTTC
CASSMNTGANVLTF
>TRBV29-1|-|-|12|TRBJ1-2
TGCAGCGGATCAGGGGAGGGCTATGGCTACACCTTC
CSGSGEGYGYTF
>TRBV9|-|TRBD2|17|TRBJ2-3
TGTGCCAGCAGCGTAGGGGTAGGACTAGCGGGCACAGATACGCAGTATTTT
CASSVGVGLAGTDTQYF
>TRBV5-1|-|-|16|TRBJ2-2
TGCGCCAGCAGCTTGTTCGGCACTACGAACACCGGGGAGCTGTTTTTT
CASSLFGTTNTGELFF
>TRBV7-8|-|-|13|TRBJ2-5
TGTGCCAGCAGCTTATGGCAGAAAGAGACCCAGTACTTC
CASSLWQKETQYF
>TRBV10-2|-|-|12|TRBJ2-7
TGCGCCAGCAGTGCGGGATCCTACGAGCAGTACTTC
CASSAGSYEQYF
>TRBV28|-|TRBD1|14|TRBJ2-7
TGTGCCAGCAGGTCGTCAGGACAGGGCTACGAGCAGTACTTC
CASRSSGQGYEQYF
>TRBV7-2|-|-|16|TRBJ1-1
TGTGCCAGCAGCCCCCGCCTTTGGGCAGGGGACACTGAAGCTTTCTTT
CASSPRLWAGDTEAFF
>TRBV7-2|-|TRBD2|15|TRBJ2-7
TGTGCCAGCAGCCTAGACCCGGGACTAGTCCTCGAGCAGTACTTC
CASSLDPGLVLEQYF
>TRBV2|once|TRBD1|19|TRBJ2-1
TGTGCCAGTTCCGGGACAGGGATCGTCCCTATTCGGGCTTACAATGAGCAGTTCTTC
CASSGTGIVPIRAYNEQFF
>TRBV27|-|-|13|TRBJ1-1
TGTGCCAGCAGAAGCCATACAGGGAATGGGGCTTTCTTT
CASRSHTGNGAFF
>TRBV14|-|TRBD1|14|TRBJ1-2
TGTGCCAGCAGCTCTCTTACAGGGGACTATGGCTACACCTTC
CASSSLTGDYGYTF
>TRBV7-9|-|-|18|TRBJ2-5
TGTGCCAGCAGCTCGACAAAGTCCCGACAGATTCTTATAAAGACCCAGTACTTC
CASSSTKSRQILIKTQYF
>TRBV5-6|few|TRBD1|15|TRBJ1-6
TGTGCCAGCAGCCAAGAAGACAGGGTTGGTTCACCCCTCCACTTT
CASSQEDRVGSPLHF
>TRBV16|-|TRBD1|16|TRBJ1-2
TGTGCCAGCAGCCAATCCGGACAGGGGGCGGTGTATGGCTACACCTTC
CASSQSGQGAVYGYTF